This entry lists 15 T cell receptor beta chains sequenced from one sample in a study of blood T cell repertoires in COVID-19. This table comes from immunoSEQ multiplex PCR, and its TCRdb copy is limited to in-frame clones, with some not included. The sample lists approximately 270,000 clones, 80% to 90% occurring once. Sequences were obtained from PBMCs or T cells enriched from blood (not recorded which). These receptors originate from a woman under 40 with acute COVID-19.

This clone was seen more than once but under ten times. The chain combines TRBV9 with TRBJ1-6, with D hard to call. This CDR3 is built from 12 residues. The germline V and J ends were trimmed by 1 base and 8 bases, with 4 bases remaining between them. Germline V gives CDR1 SGDLS, CDR2 YYNGEE. The CDR3 coding sequence is TGTGCCAGCAGCGTAACTGATTCACCCCTCCACTTT. It yields the protein CASSVTDSPLHF.

The chain employs TRBV5-4 and TRBJ2-2, with TRBD2 matching over 9 bases. This CDR3 has 16 amino acids. The germline V gene has CDR1 SGHNT and CDR2 YYREEE (reference sequence). Losses at the gene ends were 2 bases for V and 6 bases for J; bases not matched to a gene: 8. CDR3 in DNA: TGTGCCAGCAGCTTCGGGATAGCGGGAGCGGCCGGGGAGCTGTTTTTT. Translating gives CASSFGIAGAAGELFF. Using reference TRBV5-4 and TRBJ2-2 for the parts outside the CDR3, the full variable domain is ETGVTQSPTHLIKTRGQQVTLRCSSQSGHNTVSWYQQALGQGPQFIFQYYREEENGRGNFPPRFSGLQFPNYSSELNVNALELDDSALYLCASSFGIAGAAGELFFGEGSRLTVL.

This clone has a single count. V and J are TRBV12-5 and TRBJ1-2, with 7 bases that match TRBD1. CDR1 and CDR2 from the germline V gene are LGHNT and FRNRAP. V lost 5 bases to trimming and J lost 8 bases; unmatched junction nucleotides: 5. This CDR3 region has 12 residues. DNA of the CDR3: TGTGCTAGTGGTCCGACAGGGATGGGCTACACCTTC. Amino acid sequence: CASGPTGMGYTF.

This chain connects TRBV16 to TRBJ2-7; D is undetermined. The CDR3 is made up of 13 amino acids. Trimming shortened V by 2 bases and J by 3 bases, and 8 bases separated the two germline ends. Germline assignment: CDR1 KGHSY and CDR2 FQNENV. The CDR3 loop reads CASSQKLDYEQYF. The DNA of the CDR3 is TGTGCCAGCAGCCAAAAATTAGACTACGAGCAGTACTTC.

The chain employs TRBV3-1 (or the pseudogene TRBV3-2) and TRBJ2-3; perhaps TRBD1 as D (5 bases). In germline, CDR1 is LGHDT, CDR2 YNNKEL (reference sequence). This CDR3 contains 19 residues. V dropped 1 base and J dropped 2 bases, with 22 bases sitting between them. DNA of the CDR3: TGTGCCAGCAGCCAAGTTTCGACAGCTTCTACCGATGCCACAGATACGCAGTATTTT. Translating it yields CASSQVSTASTDATDTQYF.

This chain uses TRBV6-5 with TRBJ2-7; D uncertain. The germline V gene encodes CDR1 MNHEY and CDR2 SVGAGI. V lost 4 bases and J lost 4, with 8 bases in between. This CDR3 contains 12 residues. The CDR3 is CASSSPGYEQYF. In DNA form, the CDR3 reads TGTGCCAGCAGTTCGCCCGGTTACGAGCAGTACTTC.

The rearrangement uses TRBV2 and TRBJ1-2; a weak D match, TRBD1 (5 bases). The CDR3 consists of 13 residues. The germline CDR1 and CDR2 sequences are SNHLY and FYNNEI. V was trimmed by 7 bases and J by 2 bases, leaving 11 bases between them. CDR3 DNA sequence: TGTGCCAGCACACAGGTCCCAAACTATGGCTACACCTTC. Amino acids: CASTQVPNYGYTF.

The genes are TRBV5-1 and TRBJ1-1; 8 nucleotides agree with TRBD1. CDR3 length: 15 amino acids. Germline trimming cut 3 bases from V and 3 bases from J; bases unmatched to any gene: 7. CDR1 is SGHRS, CDR2 YFSETQ, per germline. The CDR3: CASSSYDRGHTEAFF. In DNA, the CDR3 is TGCGCCAGCAGCTCGTATGACAGGGGCCACACTGAAGCTTTCTTT.

The chain combines TRBV4-2 with TRBJ1-2, with TRBD1 as a possible D gene (6 bases). Trimming shortened V by 0 bases and J by 8 bases, and 16 bases separated the two germline ends. Germline loops: CDR1 LGHNA, CDR2 YNFKEQ. CDR3 size: 15 residues. CDR3 sequence: CASSQDFQGTYGYTF. In DNA form, the CDR3 reads TGTGCCAGCAGCCAAGATTTTCAGGGGACCTACGGCTACACCTTC.

The chain links TRBV5-1 to TRBJ2-3, with TRBD2 as a possible D gene (6 bases). V was cut by 0 bases and J by 1 base, with 12 bases left in between. Germline assignment: CDR1 SGHRS and CDR2 YFSETQ. The CDR3 is 16 amino acids. Here the CDR3 DNA reads TGCGCCAGCAGCTTGGCGACTAGTTATGGCACAGATACGCAGTATTTT. Translating it yields CASSLATSYGTDTQYF. Filled out from reference TRBV5-1 and TRBJ2-3, the complete variable domain reads KAGVTQTPRYLIKTRGQQVTLSCSPISGHRSVSWYQQTPGQGLQFLFEYFSETQRNKGNFPGRFSGRQFSNSRSEMNVSTLELGDSALYLCASSLATSYGTDTQYFGPGTRLTVL.

In its sample, this clone was seen many times. This rearrangement joins TRBV28 to TRBJ1-1; TRBD1 might be the D (5 bases). This CDR3 is 15 amino acids long. Trimming took 1 base from V and 0 from J, leaving 9 bases between them. The V gene's germline CDR1 is MDHEN and CDR2 SYDVKM. The CDR3, as DNA: TGTGCCAGCAGTTTATATGGGGCTATGAACACTGAAGCTTTCTTT. The encoded protein is CASSLYGAMNTEAFF.

The rearrangement links TRBV28 to TRBJ1-5; 7 bases agree with TRBD1. Germline assignment: CDR1 MDHEN and CDR2 SYDVKM. J lost 1 base, V lost 6 bases, and 9 bases had no gene match. The CDR3 covers 16 residues. CDR3 DNA: TGTGCCAGCAGCCTCATAGGGGGCGGGAGCAATCAGCCCCAGCATTTT. Translated: CASSLIGGGSNQPQHF.

In this sample, this clone turned up once. The chain's CDR3 is CASSYRPSGNFTDTQYF. In DNA, the CDR3 is TGTGCCAGCAGTTATCGGCCTAGCGGGAACTTCACAGATACGCAGTATTTT. J is TRBJ2-3 and V is TRBV6-2 or TRBV6-3; TRBD2 agrees at 9 bases. The trim removed 3 bases at V and 2 bases at J, leaving 9 bases unmatched. The germline CDR1 and CDR2 sequences are MNHEY and SVGEGT. The CDR3 spans 17 residues.

The chain has TRBV7-8 and TRBJ2-1; D might be TRBD2 (5 bases). The ends were cut back, 2 bases at V and 0 bases at J, with 8 bases in the middle. Germline V gives CDR1 SGHVS, CDR2 FQNEAQ. The CDR3 consists of 15 residues. The CDR3: CASSLSGISYNEQFF. The CDR3 DNA reads as TGTGCCAGCAGCTTATCGGGGATCTCCTACAATGAGCAGTTCTTC.

The chain recombines TRBV6-1 with TRBJ2-1; D is undetermined. Trimming took 3 bases from V and 0 from J, leaving 3 bases between them. CDR1 and CDR2 (germline): MNHNS, SASEGT. This CDR3 is 13 amino acids long. The CDR3 sequence: CASSESSYNEQFF. As DNA, the CDR3 is TGTGCCAGCAGTGAGAGCTCCTACAATGAGCAGTTCTTC.